This T cell receptor (beta chain) was retrieved from a study of blood T cell repertoires in COVID-19. With 4 bases clipped from V and 0 bases from J, the junction kept 5 bases outside the gene matches. Germline V gene sequence: CDR1 MNHEY, CDR2 SMNVEV (reference sequence). CDR3 length: 15 residues. This table comes from immunoSEQ multiplex PCR, and its TCRdb copy is limited to in-frame clones, with some not included. The table has approximately 310,000 clones, 85% seen once. This chain connects TRBV27 to TRBJ2-7, with 8 bases fitting TRBD2. Input material: PBMCs or T cells enriched from blood (not recorded which). The receptor was isolated from a woman under 40 who had been exposed to COVID-19. DNA of the CDR3: TGTGCCAGCAGTTCAGCGGGAGCAAACTCCTACGAGCAGTACTTC. Amino acid sequence: CASSSAGANSYEQYF.